This T cell receptor beta chain was found in a study of shared clonotypes between healthy human individuals. Study-wide findings and caveats: It was anticipated that sequencing depth would influence how many clonotypes donors shared.

Each cell subset's genomic DNA was divided evenly among several immunoSEQ plates. In the source study's methods: Filtering differed, since immunoSEQ gave only junction sequences and no quality scores. Produced via immunoSEQ multiplex PCR; TCRdb's table is partial and in-frame only. The V and J calls and the clone size are those of that table, but D and trimming were determined from the DNA. The sample holds some 530,000 clones; roughly 80% are singletons and the top ten take 9.5% to 15%. Looked up from germline, CDR1 is LGHNA and CDR2 is YSLEER. The CDR3 consists of 16 residues. V gave up 0 bases and J gave up 5 bases; unmatched junction bases: 8. The study drew all its donors from Caucasian adults living in Nashville, Tennessee. Details on this clone: Its specificity is unknown.

The specimen sequenced was PBMCs. This clonotype was obtained from a woman in her forties in good health. Some clones in this sample may be carry-over from other donors' samples. This rearrangement joins TRBV4-3 to TRBJ2-7; 9 bases are shared with TRBD1. CDR3 amino acids: CASSQDLTGGTHEQYF. DNA for the CDR3: TGCGCCAGCAGCCAAGATTTAACAGGGGGCACCCACGAGCAGTACTTC.